These 20 T cell receptor beta chains originate from one sample sequenced in a study of T cell changes during pregnancy in multiple sclerosis. The assay was immunoSEQ multiplex PCR, and TCRdb's table has in-frame clones only and misses some. Altogether 79,000 or so clones are present, 80% to 95% being singletons, with the ten largest covering around 1.8%. Sequences were derived from peripheral blood, sampled in the first trimester of pregnancy. Receptors were obtained from a female donor in good health, enrolled as a control in a pregnancy study.

The V call is TRBV6-5, the J call TRBJ2-2; 8 bases match TRBD1. Germline V gene lookup returns CDR1 MNHEY and CDR2 SVGAGI. V lost 2 bases to trimming and J lost 5 bases; unmatched junction nucleotides: 4. The CDR3 contains 15 residues. The CDR3 coding sequence is TGTGCCAGCAGTTACGGGACAGGTGATACCGGGGAGCTGTTTTTT. It codes for CASSYGTGDTGELFF.

This clone was detected only once. This chain connects TRBV7-2 to TRBJ1-1; TRBD1 is a possible D gene (5 bases). The length of the CDR3 is 14 residues. CDR1 SGHTA and CDR2 FQGNSA come from the germline V gene. The V and J ends lost 5 bases and 7 bases respectively, with 17 bases between them. CDR3 protein: CASSPHQGRGEAFF. As DNA, the CDR3 is TGTGCCAGCAGCCCACACCAGGGTAGGGGTGAAGCTTTCTTT.

This clone has more than one count but fewer than ten. This chain uses TRBV7-9 with TRBJ1-1; a weak D match, TRBD1 (5 bases). Trimming left V 6 bases short and J 6 bases short, with 23 bases between. This CDR3 comprises 16 residues. Germline CDR1 reads SEHNR; CDR2 reads FQNEAQ (reference sequence). CDR3 in DNA: TGTGCCAGCAGATCTGGGGGGGGTATAGGCATCGCTGAAGCTTTCTTT. This gives the protein CASRSGGGIGIAEAFF.

This sequence joins TRBV25-1 and TRBJ1-6; D is unclear. Germline values: CDR1 MGHDK, CDR2 SYGVNS. The V end lost 6 bases, the J end lost 9 bases, and 12 bases lay between the germline ends. CDR3 length: 13 residues. This CDR3 reads CASRAEGFSPLHF. CDR3 nucleotide sequence: TGTGCCAGCAGGGCGGAGGGATTTTCACCCCTCCACTTT.

V usage is TRBV7-8 and J usage is TRBJ2-3, with 9 bases aligning to TRBD2. The germline V gene encodes CDR1 SGHVS and CDR2 FQNEAQ. The ends lost 5 bases at V and 6 bases at J; junction bases unmatched: 12. This CDR3 contains 16 residues. The CDR3 DNA follows: TGTGCCAGCAGCCAACCTAGCGGGGCGACGATGGATACGCAGTATTTT. Amino acids: CASSQPSGATMDTQYF.

This clone has a handful of counts. This chain's CDR3 is CASSPGGGWYGYTF. The CDR3 DNA reads TGTGCCAGCAGCCCCGGGGGAGGTTGGTATGGCTACACCTTC. The chain couples TRBV4-2 to TRBJ1-2; TRBD1 might be the D (5 bases). Germline V gene sequence: CDR1 LGHNA, CDR2 YNFKEQ. The V gene lost 4 bases and the J gene lost 5 bases, with 14 bases spanning the gap. This CDR3 region has 14 residues.

CDR3: CASNKIGISNQPQHF. CDR3 in DNA: TGTGCCAGCAACAAAATCGGGATTAGCAATCAGCCCCAGCATTTT. This chain uses TRBV7-2 with TRBJ1-5; D gene ambiguous. Per the germline V gene, CDR1 is SGHTA and CDR2 is FQGNSA. The ends were cut back, 7 bases at V and 0 bases at J, with 13 bases in the middle. The CDR3 spans 15 residues.

This chain connects TRBV7-3 to TRBJ2-2, with 10 bases lining up with TRBD1. There are 16 residues in the CDR3. Germline-derived CDR1 and CDR2 are SGHTA and FQGTGA. J lost 1 base, V lost 3 bases, and 2 bases had no gene match. CDR3 in amino acids: CASSFRDRGNTGELFF. CDR3 DNA sequence: TGTGCCAGCAGCTTCCGGGACAGGGGGAACACCGGGGAGCTGTTTTTT. The full variable domain, in which reference TRBV7-3 and TRBJ2-2 provide the parts outside the CDR3, is GAGVSQTPSNKVTEKGKYVELRCDPISGHTALYWYRQSLGQGPEFLIYFQGTGAADDSGLPNDRFFAVRPEGSVSTLKIQRTERGDSAVYLCASSFRDRGNTGELFFGEGSRLTVL.

The J gene is TRBJ2-3, the V gene TRBV6-5, with D possibly TRBD1 on 6 matching bases. V shed 4 bases and J shed 4 bases, with 15 bases lying between them. This CDR3 contains 15 residues. Per the germline V gene, CDR1 is MNHEY and CDR2 is SVGAGI. The DNA of the CDR3 is TGTGCCAGCAGTTCCGGACAGACCTTTGCAGATACGCAGTATTTT. Translated: CASSSGQTFADTQYF.

The gene calls are TRBV29-1 and TRBJ1-1; D is unresolved. Germline V gene data show CDR1 as SQVTM and CDR2 as ANQGSEA. CDR3 length: 10 residues. Trimming cost V 4 bases and J 2 bases, with 2 bases left between them. CDR3 DNA: TGCAGCGTTGCTAACACTGAAGCTTTCTTT. It codes for CSVANTEAFF.

CDR3 coding DNA: TGTGCCAGCAGCTTGGGGCGGGGAGCCCCCTACGAGCAGTACTTC. Residues: CASSLGRGAPYEQYF. V is TRBV7-9 and J is TRBJ2-7, with a tentative D call TRBD2 (6 bases). Germline V gene lookup returns CDR1 SEHNR and CDR2 FQNEAQ (reference sequence). V was trimmed by 3 bases and J by 2 bases, leaving 14 bases between them. The CDR3 is made up of 15 amino acids. The variable domain in full, completed from reference TRBV7-9 and TRBJ2-7, reads DTGVSQNPRHKITKRGQNVTFRCDPISEHNRLYWYRQTLGQGPEFLTYFQNEAQLEKSRLLSDRFSAERPKGSFSTLEIQRTEQGDSAMYLCASSLGRGAPYEQYFGPGTRLTVT.

The chain carries TRBV6-1 and TRBJ2-7; D unresolved. Germline V gives CDR1 MNHNS, CDR2 SASEGT. The ends were cut back, 8 bases at V and 1 base at J, with 12 bases in the middle. The CDR3 sequence is 13 residues long. CDR3 in DNA: TGTGCCAGCCTTCCGACTGCTTCCTACGAGCAGTACTTC. Translation gives CASLPTASYEQYF.

CDR3 nucleotides: TGTGCCAGCAGGGACAGGGGGCATATGAACACTGAAGCTTTCTTT. Protein: CASRDRGHMNTEAFF. The chain recombines TRBV2 with TRBJ1-1; 11 nucleotides agree with TRBD1. V shed 6 bases, J shed 0 bases, and the junction held 3 bases outside the gene matches. The CDR3 length is 15 residues. Germline V gene data show CDR1 as SNHLY and CDR2 as FYNNEI.

In its sample, this clone was seen once. This rearrangement joins TRBV6-4 to TRBJ2-1, with TRBD2 as a possible D gene (5 bases). The CDR3 is 15 amino acids. CDR1 and CDR2 from the germline V gene are MRHNA and SNTAGT. With 0 bases removed from V and 6 bases from J, the gap between germline ends came to 12 bases. The CDR3 loop is CASSDSRVSANEQFF. Here the CDR3 DNA reads TGTGCCAGCAGTGACTCGAGGGTTTCGGCCAATGAGCAGTTCTTC.

V and J are TRBV13 and TRBJ2-2; 8 nucleotides align to TRBD1. The germline CDR1 and CDR2 sequences are PRHDT and FYEKMQ (reference sequence). Trimming at V came to 5 bases and at J to 2 bases, leaving 4 bases not matched to a gene. The CDR3 sequence is 15 residues long. This chain's CDR3 is CASSLGQGNTGELFF. Here the CDR3 DNA reads TGTGCCAGCAGCCTCGGACAGGGAAACACCGGGGAGCTGTTTTTT.

The table lists this clone with a count of one. The chain recombines TRBV5-6 with TRBJ2-5; no firm D call. The end of the DNA aligns better with TRBJ2-7, so the J call may be wrong. In germline, CDR1 is SGHDT, CDR2 YYEEEE. There are 14 residues in the CDR3. Here the CDR3 reads CASSLAQQSYEQYF. The CDR3 DNA reads TGTGCCAGCAGCTTGGCCCAACAGTCCTACGAGCAGTACTTC.

The chain combines TRBV28 with TRBJ2-3, with D perhaps matching TRBD2 (6 bases). The CDR3 is made up of 14 amino acids. Germline V lookup: CDR1 MDHEN, CDR2 SYDVKM. V was clipped by 8 bases and J by 3 bases, with 15 bases between them. CDR3 amino acids: CASWSGETTDTQYF. CDR3 sequence (DNA): TGTGCCAGCTGGTCGGGGGAGACTACAGATACGCAGTATTTT.

The genes are TRBV7-3 and TRBJ2-1, with 8 bases aligning to TRBD1. The CDR3 runs 12 residues. Germline assignment: CDR1 SGHTA and CDR2 FQGTGA. The V gene end was trimmed by 2 bases and the J gene end by 15 bases; junction bases not matched to a gene: 6. The CDR3 DNA reads as TGTGCCAGCAGCTTAGACGGACAGGGCTGGTTCTTC. Translation: CASSLDGQGWFF.

V and J are TRBV14 and TRBJ2-1; D possibly corresponds to TRBD1 (5 bases). The CDR3 is 13 amino acids. Between the trimmed V and J ends, which lost 3 bases and 7 bases, there was a span of 10 bases. Germline values: CDR1 SGHDN, CDR2 FVKESK. The CDR3 DNA sequence: TGTGCCAGCAGCCAGGGGCTTATGAATGAGCAGTTCTTC. Encoded protein: CASSQGLMNEQFF.

This chain connects TRBV7-6 to TRBJ1-1; the D is unclear. V was pared by 5 bases and J by 0 bases, with 13 bases between. The CDR3 is 15 amino acids. Germline CDR1 reads SGHVS; CDR2 reads FNYEAQ. The CDR3 DNA sequence: TGTGCCAGCAGCCAACCGACACTCATGAACACTGAAGCTTTCTTT. This encodes CASSQPTLMNTEAFF.